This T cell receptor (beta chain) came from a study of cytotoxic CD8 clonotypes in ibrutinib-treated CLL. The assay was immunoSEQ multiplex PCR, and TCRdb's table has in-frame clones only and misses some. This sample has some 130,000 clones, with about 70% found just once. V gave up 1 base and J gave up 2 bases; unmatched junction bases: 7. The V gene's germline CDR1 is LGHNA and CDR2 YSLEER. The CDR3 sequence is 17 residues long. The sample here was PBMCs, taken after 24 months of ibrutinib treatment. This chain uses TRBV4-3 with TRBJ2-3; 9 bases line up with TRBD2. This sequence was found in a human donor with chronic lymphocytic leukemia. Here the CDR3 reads CASSQGAASGDTDTQYF. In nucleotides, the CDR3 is TGCGCCAGCAGCCAAGGTGCTGCTAGCGGGGACACAGATACGCAGTATTTT.